Below are 26 T cell receptor beta chains sequenced from a single sample in a study of PD-1 blockade in classical Hodgkin lymphoma. With no exception, relapse followed autologous stem cell transplantation in all patients, and brentuximab vedotin exposure varied. Measured with immunoSEQ multiplex PCR; TCRdb has only the in-frame clones, and not every one. This sample has tens of thousands of clones, with approximately 94% found just once. The material was peripheral blood mononuclear cells (PBMCs), obtained at baseline. The receptors originated from a human donor with classical Hodgkin lymphoma.

V gene TRBV9 combines with J gene TRBJ1-1, with D possibly TRBD1 on 5 matching bases. The germline V gene encodes CDR1 SGDLS and CDR2 YYNGEE. The germline V and J ends were trimmed by 4 bases and 1 base, with 14 bases remaining between them. The CDR3 consists of 15 residues. CDR3: CASSSLRDRNTEAFF. CDR3 nucleotides: TGTGCCAGCAGCTCTCTCAGGGATCGGAACACTGAAGCTTTCTTT.

The CDR3 DNA reads TGTGCCAGGCGACAGGGTACTCCGTCTGGGGCCAACGTCCTGACTTTC. This gives the protein CARRQGTPSGANVLTF. The chain combines TRBV2 with TRBJ2-6; 7 nucleotides line up with TRBD1. The germline CDR1 and CDR2 sequences are SNHLY and FYNNEI. V gave up 9 bases and J gave up 1 base; unmatched junction bases: 9. The CDR3 extends over 16 amino acids.

The rearrangement uses TRBV19 and TRBJ1-3; TRBD1 matches at 7 bases. V gave up 5 bases and J gave up 0 bases; unmatched junction bases: 4. CDR1 is LNHDA, CDR2 SQIVND, per germline (reference sequence). This CDR3 has 15 amino acids. Here the CDR3 DNA reads TGTGCCAGTAGTGGGACAGCCACCTCTGGAAACACCATATATTTT. Its protein is CASSGTATSGNTIYF.

The CDR3 bases are TGTGCCAGCAGCCAAGAGTATCGATGGGGGGACAGGGTCATGCGCTACGAGCAGTACTTC. Translating it yields CASSQEYRWGDRVMRYEQYF. The chain is built from TRBV14 and TRBJ2-7; 9 positions agree with TRBD1. The CDR3 spans 20 residues. The germline V gene has CDR1 SGHDN and CDR2 FVKESK. J lost 3 bases, V lost 0 bases, and 18 bases had no gene match.

This chain links TRBV27 with TRBJ2-7, with D uncertain. The CDR3 is 13 residues long. V was shortened by 1 base and J by 2 bases, with 6 bases between the two germline ends. In germline, CDR1 is MNHEY, CDR2 SMNVEV (reference sequence). The CDR3 DNA follows: TGTGCCAGCAGTTTATTCCCGCCCTACGAGCAGTACTTC. The encoded protein is CASSLFPPYEQYF.

The chain has TRBV28 and TRBJ2-3, with 7 bases fitting TRBD2. CDR1 and CDR2 (germline): MDHEN, SYDVKM. The CDR3 has 15 amino acids. With V trimmed by 6 bases and J by 6 bases, 12 bases remained unmatched. In DNA form, the CDR3 reads TGTGCCAGCAGGTCCCAGCGGGATCGGGCGGATACGCAGTATTTT. This codes for CASRSQRDRADTQYF.

The CDR3 bases are TGTGCCAGCAGTCCAGAGCCCCCACACCTATCCTACGAGCAGTACTTC. This codes for CASSPEPPHLSYEQYF. This rearrangement joins TRBV2 to TRBJ2-7; no definite D call. V gave up 5 bases and J gave up 1 base, with 18 bases separating them. CDR3 length equals 16 residues. CDR1 is SNHLY, CDR2 FYNNEI, per germline.

The V and J genes are TRBV7-3 and TRBJ1-3; D may be TRBD1 (5 bases). Germline V gives CDR1 SGHTA, CDR2 FQGTGA. V was pared by 3 bases and J by 0 bases, with 12 bases between. This CDR3 region has 16 residues. The CDR3 bases are TGTGCCAGCAGCTTGGGGCCATCCTCCTCTGGAAACACCATATATTTT. As protein: CASSLGPSSSGNTIYF.

This clone was detected only once. CDR3 loop: CASSHRGDNYEQYF. The CDR3 DNA follows: TGTGCCAGCAGCCACAGGGGGGACAACTACGAGCAGTACTTC. The gene calls are TRBV11-3 and TRBJ2-7; TRBD1 aligns across 8 bases. Germline-derived CDR1 and CDR2 are SGHNT and YENEEA. Trimming cost V 5 bases and J 3 bases; bases outside gene matches: 6. The CDR3 has 14 residues. The variable domain in full, completed from reference TRBV11-3 and TRBJ2-7, reads EAGVVQSPRYKIIEKKQPVAFWCNPISGHNTLYWYLQNLGQGPELLIRYENEEAVDDSQLPKDRFSAERLKGVDSTLKIQPAELGDSAVYLCASSHRGDNYEQYFGPGTRLTVT.

V is TRBV5-1 and J is TRBJ2-2; D is uncertain. This CDR3 is 14 amino acids long. Trimming shortened V by 0 bases and J by 6 bases, and 9 bases separated the two germline ends. Germline V gene sequence: CDR1 SGHRS, CDR2 YFSETQ. CDR3 in amino acids: CASSLAQVPGELFF. The CDR3 bases are TGCGCCAGCAGCTTGGCCCAGGTCCCCGGGGAGCTGTTTTTT.

This chain joins TRBV28 and TRBJ1-3; the D gene is possibly TRBD1 (5 bases). The CDR3 sequence is 13 residues long. Germline-derived CDR1 and CDR2 are MDHEN and SYDVKM. V was shortened by 7 bases and J by 4 bases, with 11 bases between the two germline ends. CDR3 protein: CASTLTAGNTIYF. The CDR3 coding sequence is TGTGCCAGCACGTTGACAGCAGGAAACACCATATATTTT. Together with reference TRBV28 and TRBJ1-3, the CDR3 gives the full variable domain: DVKVTQSSRYLVKRTGEKVFLECVQDMDHENMFWYRQDPGLGLRLIYFSYDVKMKEKGDIPEGYSVSREKKERFSLILESASTNQTSMYLCASTLTAGNTIYFGEGSWLTVV.

The gene calls are TRBV7-2 and TRBJ1-5; D is ambiguous. This CDR3 region has 12 residues. V lost 4 bases and J lost 9, with 10 bases in between. CDR1 and CDR2 from the germline V gene are SGHTA and FQGNSA. Here the CDR3 reads CASSWELGPQHF. The DNA of the CDR3 is TGTGCCAGCAGCTGGGAGCTTGGGCCCCAGCATTTT.

This chain links TRBV4-2 with TRBJ2-2; TRBD1 matches at 7 bases. The J segment lost 2 bases and the V segment lost 3 bases, leaving 6 bases of the junction unmatched. The CDR3 totals 16 residues. CDR1 is LGHNA and CDR2 is YNFKEQ in the germline V gene. The CDR3 coding sequence is TGTGCCAGCAGCCAGTCCGGGACAGAAAACACCGGGGAGCTGTTTTTT. This translates into CASSQSGTENTGELFF.

A single count supports this clone. The V call is TRBV9, the J call TRBJ1-2; unclear D gene. The CDR3 extends over 18 amino acids. In germline, CDR1 is SGDLS, CDR2 YYNGEE. Trimming stripped 3 bases from V and 4 bases from J, with 25 bases between. This CDR3 reads CASSEEEAVGEARYGYTF. CDR3 in DNA: TGTGCCAGCAGCGAGGAGGAGGCGGTCGGGGAGGCCCGCTATGGCTACACCTTC.

The gene calls are TRBV5-1 and TRBJ2-1; TRBD1 matches 12 bases. Germline CDR1 reads SGHRS; CDR2 reads YFSETQ. The CDR3 contains 15 residues. V lost 0 bases and J lost 8; bases outside the gene matches: 3. CDR3 in amino acids: CASSLDGTGGHEQFF. The CDR3 nucleotides are TGCGCCAGCAGCTTGGACGGGACAGGGGGCCATGAGCAGTTCTTC.

The chain employs TRBV7-9 and TRBJ1-1; D is perhaps TRBD1 (5 bases). Trimming took 10 bases from V and 4 from J, leaving 19 bases between them. CDR1 SEHNR and CDR2 FQNEAQ come from the germline V gene (reference sequence). The CDR3 spans 14 residues. This CDR3 reads CAIPWGYSSTEAFF. CDR3 nucleotide sequence: TGTGCCATCCCGTGGGGCTACTCTTCCACTGAAGCTTTCTTT.

The rearrangement links TRBV6-6 to TRBJ1-4; D is uncertain. The germline V and J ends were trimmed by 6 bases and 8 bases, with 10 bases remaining between them. Germline V lookup: CDR1 MNHNY, CDR2 SVGAGI (reference sequence). This CDR3 spans 12 amino acids. This CDR3 is CASSRQGEKLFF. In DNA, the CDR3 is TGTGCCAGCAGCCGCCAAGGGGAAAAACTGTTTTTT.

The chain joins TRBV19 to TRBJ2-7; 7 bases match TRBD2. The CDR3 length is 14 residues. With V trimmed by 3 bases and J by 2 bases, 4 bases remained unmatched. Germline CDR1 reads LNHDA; CDR2 reads SQIVND (reference sequence). The DNA of the CDR3 is TGTGCCAGTAGTATGGGCGGGAGCGCCTACGAGCAGTACTTC. It codes for CASSMGGSAYEQYF.

The chain couples TRBV11-2 to TRBJ2-3, with 12 bases aligning to TRBD2. Germline CDR1 reads SGHAT; CDR2 reads FQNNGV. There are 14 residues in the CDR3. J lost 8 bases, V lost 5 bases, and 5 bases had no gene match. The CDR3 protein is CASSTSSGRGTQYF. The CDR3 coding sequence is TGTGCCAGCAGCACCTCTAGCGGGAGGGGTACGCAGTATTTT.

The rearrangement links TRBV27 to TRBJ2-1; either TRBD1 or TRBD2 may fit D (5 bases each). The CDR3 is made up of 17 amino acids. Trimming shortened V by 5 bases and J by 3 bases, and 20 bases separated the two germline ends. CDR1 and CDR2 (germline): MNHEY, SMNVEV (reference sequence). In DNA, the CDR3 is TGTGCCAGCAGTATAACGACCGGGACGCAAAACTACAATGAGCAGTTCTTC. This sequence encodes CASSITTGTQNYNEQFF.

V is TRBV11-2 and J is TRBJ1-1, with no clear D. Germline values: CDR1 SGHAT, CDR2 FQNNGV. V was pared by 2 bases and J by 1 base, with 8 bases between. This CDR3 is built from 14 residues. The CDR3 DNA follows: TGTGCCAGCAGCTTAAGTGGGCCGAACACTGAAGCTTTCTTT. This translates into CASSLSGPNTEAFF.

The chain couples TRBV27 to TRBJ2-7; 7 positions agree with TRBD1. The germline CDR1 and CDR2 sequences are MNHEY and SMNVEV (reference sequence). Trimming took 5 bases from V and 3 from J; bases not matched to a gene: 10. The CDR3 is 15 amino acids. The CDR3 here is CASSPRQGKGYEQYF. CDR3 DNA sequence: TGTGCCAGCAGTCCCCGACAGGGAAAGGGCTACGAGCAGTACTTC.

The chain uses TRBV7-9 and TRBJ1-6; 9 bases agree with TRBD1. J lost 7 bases, V lost 4 bases, and 17 bases had no gene match. Germline V gene data show CDR1 as SEHNR and CDR2 as FQNEAQ (reference sequence). The CDR3 is made up of 19 amino acids. The CDR3 DNA is TGTGCCAGCAGCTCGTCCAATTCCGGGACAGGGTTCTACAATTCACCCCTCCACTTT. This gives the protein CASSSSNSGTGFYNSPLHF.

V gene TRBV4-1 combines with J gene TRBJ2-7; D ambiguous. This CDR3 has 14 residues. V was pared by 1 base and J by 2 bases, with 9 bases between. Germline CDR1 is MGHRA and CDR2 is YSYEKL. CDR3 nucleotides: TGCGCCAGCAGCCAAGGAGGAAACACCTACGAGCAGTACTTC. Translating it yields CASSQGGNTYEQYF.

The chain carries TRBV5-1 and TRBJ2-7; tentative D call: TRBD1 (5 bases). The CDR3 is 14 residues long. Trimming removed 4 bases from V and 5 bases from J, with 16 bases in between. In germline, CDR1 is SGHRS, CDR2 YFSETQ. CDR3 in amino acids: CASSPTGGAHEQYF. Here the CDR3 DNA reads TGCGCCAGCAGCCCGACGGGTGGGGCCCACGAGCAGTACTTC.

This chain links TRBV20-1 with TRBJ2-1; D not certain. V was shortened by 5 bases and J by 9 bases, with 8 bases between the two germline ends. Germline lookup yields CDR1 DFQATT and CDR2 SNEGSKA (reference sequence). This CDR3 contains 10 residues. CDR3 coding DNA: TGCAGTGCTTCAGAGACTGAGCAGTTCTTC. It yields the protein CSASETEQFF.